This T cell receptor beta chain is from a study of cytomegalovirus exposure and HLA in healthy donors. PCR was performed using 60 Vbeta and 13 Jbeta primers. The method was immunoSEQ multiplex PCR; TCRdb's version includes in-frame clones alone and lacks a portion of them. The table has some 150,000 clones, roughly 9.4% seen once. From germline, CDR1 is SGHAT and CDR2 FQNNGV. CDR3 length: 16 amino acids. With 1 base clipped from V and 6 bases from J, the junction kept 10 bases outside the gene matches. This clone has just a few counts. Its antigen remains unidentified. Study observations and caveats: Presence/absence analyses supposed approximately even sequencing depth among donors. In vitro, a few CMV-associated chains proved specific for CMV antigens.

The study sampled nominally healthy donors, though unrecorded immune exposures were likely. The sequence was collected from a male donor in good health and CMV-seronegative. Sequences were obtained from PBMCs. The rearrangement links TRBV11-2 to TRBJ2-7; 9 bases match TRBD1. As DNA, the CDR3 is TGTGCCAGCAGCTTAGGGTCTTCGGGACAGGGAACCGAGCAGTACTTC. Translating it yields CASSLGSSGQGTEQYF.